Shown below are 9 T cell receptor beta chains from a single sample sequenced in a study of blood T cell repertoires in COVID-19. Profiling relied on immunoSEQ multiplex PCR, and the TCRdb table lists in-frame clones only, not all of them. The sample has over 85,000 clones; roughly 84% are singletons. The sequencing input was peripheral blood. These receptors all stem from a woman aged 80 or over with acute or convalescent COVID-19.

The rearrangement uses TRBV7-6 and TRBJ2-2; no definite D call. Germline V gene sequence: CDR1 SGHVS, CDR2 FNYEAQ. The CDR3 has 16 residues. V gave up 2 bases and J gave up 3 bases, with 13 bases separating them. CDR3 loop: CASSLLPGGHTGELFF. The CDR3 bases are TGTGCCAGCAGCTTACTCCCCGGTGGGCACACCGGGGAGCTGTTTTTT.

The gene calls are TRBV5-4 and TRBJ1-2; D remains unclear. CDR3 size: 12 residues. V shed 4 bases and J shed 5 bases, with 9 bases lying between them. Germline CDR1 SGHNT, CDR2 YYREEE (reference sequence). CDR3 sequence (DNA): TGTGCCAGCAGCCAAGGAGTTTATGGCTACACCTTC. As protein: CASSQGVYGYTF.

V gene TRBV7-9 combines with J gene TRBJ1-1; a weak D match, TRBD1 (5 bases). Germline lookup yields CDR1 SEHNR and CDR2 FQNEAQ (reference sequence). The V gene lost 2 bases and the J gene lost 5 bases, with 12 bases spanning the gap. CDR3 length: 14 amino acids. CDR3 in amino acids: CASSLRLGGTEAFF. CDR3 in DNA: TGTGCCAGCAGCTTAAGGTTGGGGGGAACTGAAGCTTTCTTT.

The genes are TRBV7-9 and TRBJ2-1; D ambiguous. V dropped 1 base and J dropped 8 bases, with 12 bases sitting between them. The CDR3 is 14 residues long. CDR1 and CDR2 (germline): SEHNR, FQNEAQ (reference sequence). CDR3 DNA sequence: TGTGCCAGCAGCTTAGAAGCTAGTTTCCATGAGCAGTTCTTC. Translated, it gives CASSLEASFHEQFF.

The chain employs TRBV19 and TRBJ2-1; 14 bases map to TRBD2. From germline, CDR1 is LNHDA and CDR2 SQIVND (reference sequence). Losses at the gene ends were 8 bases for V and 9 bases for J; bases not matched to a gene: 6. The CDR3 extends over 14 amino acids. The CDR3 nucleotides read TGTGCCAGTCGAAGACTAGCGGGGGGGACTGAGCAGTTCTTC. Its protein is CASRRLAGGTEQFF.

The gene calls are TRBV6-5 and TRBJ1-4, with D unclear. This CDR3 region has 13 residues. Germline assignment: CDR1 MNHEY and CDR2 SVGAGI. With 6 bases removed from V and 7 bases from J, the gap between germline ends came to 12 bases. The DNA of the CDR3 is TGTGCCAGCAGACAAGTTCGGGGTGAAAAACTGTTTTTT. Its translation: CASRQVRGEKLFF.

The J gene is TRBJ1-2, the V gene TRBV5-1; D call uncertain. Germline V gene data show CDR1 as SGHRS and CDR2 as YFSETQ. Trimming removed 7 bases at V and 1 base at J, with 11 bases between. The CDR3 covers 13 residues. CDR3 sequence: CASPPGNNYGYTF. As DNA, the CDR3 is TGCGCCAGCCCTCCAGGAAATAACTATGGCTACACCTTC.

The chain links TRBV5-8 to TRBJ1-2; 9 bases match TRBD1. The J segment lost 4 bases and the V segment lost 4 bases, leaving 8 bases of the junction unmatched. The CDR3 sequence is 15 residues long. Germline V CDR1 and CDR2: SGHTS, YDEGEE. CDR3 bases: TGTGCCAGCAGCGTCGGACAGGGGCAGGGCTATGGCTACACCTTC. It yields the protein CASSVGQGQGYGYTF.

J is TRBJ2-1 and V is TRBV9; 7 bases are shared with TRBD2. CDR1 SGDLS and CDR2 YYNGEE come from the germline V gene. The V gene end was trimmed by 0 bases and the J gene end by 8 bases; junction bases not matched to a gene: 8. CDR3 length: 15 residues. The CDR3 reads CASSVDWRGRDEQFF. The CDR3, as DNA: TGTGCCAGCAGCGTAGATTGGCGGGGGAGGGATGAGCAGTTCTTC.